What follows describes a single TCR beta chain. The data originate from a study of cytomegalovirus exposure and HLA in healthy donors. Germline-derived CDR1 and CDR2 are LGHNA and YNFKEQ. The CDR3 is made up of 16 amino acids. V was pared by 0 bases and J by 2 bases, with 3 bases of the junction left unmatched. The PCR employed 60 Vbeta primers together with 13 Jbeta primers. Using immunoSEQ multiplex PCR, the repertoire was profiled, and TCRdb retains in-frame clones only, with some absent. The data contain around 130,000 clones, 60% to 85% of them seen just once; the ten biggest clones take up over 1%.

Source material: PBMCs. The receptor's source is a human donor in good health. The V gene is TRBV4-2, the J gene TRBJ2-5; TRBD2 matches at 10 bases. CDR3 region: CASSQDKRGGQETQYF. The DNA for the CDR3 is TGTGCCAGCAGCCAAGATAAGCGGGGGGGACAAGAGACCCAGTACTTC.